This entry lists 27 T cell receptor beta chains sequenced from one sample in a study of immune evolution from preneoplasia to lung adenocarcinoma. The protocol was immunoSEQ multiplex PCR, while the TCRdb copy is restricted to in-frame clones and leaves out a portion. The sample gives several thousand clones, 75% to 90% of which show up once; around 5.4% is in the top ten. Material for sequencing was FFPE minimally invasive lung adenocarcinoma tissue. These receptors all stem from a person aged 65-85 years with lung adenocarcinoma.

This clone was recorded once. The chain uses TRBV9 and TRBJ2-7, with D tentatively TRBD2 (5 bases). CDR1 is SGDLS and CDR2 is YYNGEE in the germline V gene. The ends were cut back, 0 bases at V and 4 bases at J, with 17 bases in the middle. The CDR3 is made up of 16 amino acids. This chain's CDR3 is CASSVGPTPSLYEQYF. In DNA, the CDR3 is TGTGCCAGCAGCGTAGGACCGACGCCTAGCTTGTACGAGCAGTACTTC.

This sequence joins TRBV5-1 and TRBJ2-5; D is undetermined. CDR1 is SGHRS, CDR2 YFSETQ, per germline. V was shortened by 0 bases and J by 5 bases, with 14 bases between the two germline ends. The CDR3 totals 15 residues. CDR3 in DNA: TGCGCCAGCAGCTTGGCGGCAGGCAGAACGGAGACCCAGTACTTC. It codes for CASSLAAGRTETQYF.

In the case of this clone: Other DNA sequences of this sample code for an identical CDR3. The genes are TRBV5-1 and TRBJ1-4, with 7 bases aligning to TRBD1. This CDR3 has 14 residues. Germline V gene lookup returns CDR1 SGHRS and CDR2 YFSETQ. Losses at the gene ends were 0 bases for V and 7 bases for J; bases not matched to a gene: 3. The CDR3 region has the DNA TGCGCCAGCAGCTTGGTAGGGGGCCGTGAAAAACTGTTTTTT. Its translation: CASSLVGGREKLFF.

This clone was found a few times. The rearrangement joins TRBV7-8 to TRBJ1-4; D is unclear. This CDR3 has 15 residues. V dropped 3 bases and J dropped 5 bases, with 13 bases sitting between them. CDR1 is SGHVS, CDR2 FQNEAQ, per germline. Here the CDR3 reads CASSLRGGWNEKLFF. DNA of the CDR3: TGTGCCAGCAGCTTGAGAGGAGGTTGGAATGAAAAACTGTTTTTT.

To note about this clone: Its ends do not fully match the called genes, so a read error is possible. The rearrangement links TRBV7-9 to TRBJ1-4; unclear D gene. The germline V gene has CDR1 SEHNR and CDR2 FQNEAQ (reference sequence). The CDR3 covers 14 residues. CDR3 sequence reads: CASSSHRGNEKLFF. The CDR3 DNA reads TGTGCTAGCAGCTCCCATCGAGGGAATGAAAAACTGTTTTTT.

The V gene is TRBV15, the J gene TRBJ2-3; D uncertain. CDR1 and CDR2 from the germline V gene are LNHNV and YYDKDF (reference sequence). Between the trimmed V and J ends, which lost 5 bases and 4 bases, there was a span of 19 bases. The CDR3 is made up of 16 amino acids. CDR3 nucleotide sequence: TGTGCCACCAGCGGTCTCGAGATGATACTGCCAGATACGCAGTATTTT. Translation gives CATSGLEMILPDTQYF.

This clone has just one count. V and J are TRBV9 and TRBJ1-1; D may be TRBD1 (5 bases). From germline, CDR1 is SGDLS and CDR2 YYNGEE. V lost 0 bases, J lost 0 bases, and 9 bases lay in between. The CDR3 is 15 residues long. The CDR3 protein is CASSVGAGMNTEAFF. Here the CDR3 DNA reads TGTGCCAGCAGCGTAGGCGCAGGGATGAACACTGAAGCTTTCTTT.

The chain uses TRBV18 and TRBJ2-6; D is unresolved. This CDR3 spans 13 amino acids. V was clipped by 2 bases and J by 8 bases, with 7 bases between them. The germline gives CDR1 KGHSH, CDR2 LQKENI. CDR3 in amino acids: CASSPDTPNVLTF. The CDR3 nucleotides read TGTGCCAGCTCACCAGACACCCCCAACGTCCTGACTTTC.

The gene calls are TRBV18 and TRBJ1-2, with 7 bases lining up with TRBD1. The CDR3 has 17 amino acids. V gave up 0 bases and J gave up 8 bases; unmatched junction bases: 15. Germline CDR1 KGHSH, CDR2 LQKENI. CDR3 DNA: TGTGCCAGCTCACCACCGGGGGCCCGACAGGGCGGAGGGGGCTACACCTTC. Its translation: CASSPPGARQGGGGYTF.

Note on this clone: A junction boundary mismatches the germline segment, possibly from a read error. This rearrangement joins TRBV7-7 to TRBJ2-7; maybe TRBD2 (5 bases). Germline values: CDR1 SSHAT, CDR2 FNYEAQ (reference sequence). This CDR3 region has 12 residues. The chain's CDR3 is CASSPGVGEQYF. The DNA for the CDR3 is TGTGCTAGCAGCCCCGGGGTAGGGGAGCAGTACTTC.

The chain recombines TRBV18 with TRBJ1-1, with unresolved D. CDR1 is KGHSH and CDR2 is LQKENI in the germline V gene. Trimming pared 3 bases from V and 1 base from J, leaving 6 bases between. The CDR3 runs to 13 residues. The CDR3 spells CASSPTGNTEAFF. The CDR3 coding sequence is TGTGCCAGCTCACCCACTGGGAACACTGAAGCTTTCTTT.

The rearrangement joins TRBV20-1 to TRBJ1-2; no firm D call. Germline V lookup: CDR1 DFQATT, CDR2 SNEGSKA (reference sequence). Trimming stripped 6 bases from V and 7 bases from J, with 12 bases between. CDR3 length equals 11 residues. The CDR3 spells CSAESRGGYTF. CDR3 bases: TGCAGTGCCGAGAGCCGGGGTGGCTACACCTTC.

The CDR3: CSARESEAFF. In DNA form, the CDR3 reads TGCAGTGCTAGAGAGAGTGAAGCTTTCTTT. This chain joins TRBV20-1 and TRBJ1-1; D is unresolved. Germline V gene data show CDR1 as DFQATT and CDR2 as SNEGSKA (reference sequence). V was shortened by 0 bases and J by 7 bases, with 3 bases between the two germline ends. CDR3 length equals 10 residues.

The V gene is TRBV5-1, the J gene TRBJ1-1, with D tentatively TRBD1 (5 bases). CDR3 length: 15 residues. Germline CDR1 is SGHRS and CDR2 is YFSETQ. Deletions cut 2 bases from V and 2 bases from J, with 13 bases between. In DNA form, the CDR3 reads TGCGCCAGCAGCTTCGGGGGACTCCATAACACTGAAGCTTTCTTT. The encoded protein is CASSFGGLHNTEAFF.

This clone turned up a few times. The V and J genes are TRBV19 and TRBJ2-3, with no clear D. V was shortened by 0 bases and J by 0 bases, with 7 bases between the two germline ends. CDR3 length: 15 amino acids. CDR1 and CDR2 from the germline V gene are LNHDA and SQIVND (reference sequence). The CDR3 coding sequence is TGTGCCAGTAGTATAGATCGGGCTAGCACAGATACGCAGTATTTT. It yields the protein CASSIDRASTDTQYF. The whole variable domain, remainder taken from reference TRBV19 and TRBJ2-3, is DGGITQSPKYLFRKEGQNVTLSCEQNLNHDAMYWYRQDPGQGLRLIYYSQIVNDFQKGDIAEGYSVSREKKESFPLTVTSAQKNPTAFYLCASSIDRASTDTQYFGPGTRLTVL.

V usage is TRBV27 and J usage is TRBJ2-3; 14 bases match TRBD2. The CDR3 length is 17 residues. Trimming cost V 6 bases and J 2 bases; bases outside gene matches: 7. CDR1 is MNHEY, CDR2 SMNVEV, per germline (reference sequence). The CDR3 is CASSRKGLAGVTDTQYF. For the CDR3, the DNA is TGTGCCAGCAGCCGGAAGGGACTAGCGGGGGTCACAGATACGCAGTATTTT.

The rearrangement links TRBV25-1 to TRBJ2-1; D not certain. Trimming took off 4 bases at V and 4 bases at J, with 5 bases between the two ends. The CDR3 is 12 residues long. CDR1 is MGHDK, CDR2 SYGVNS, per germline. CDR3 residues: CASSALYNEQFF. CDR3 bases: TGTGCCAGCAGTGCTTTGTACAATGAGCAGTTCTTC.

V usage is TRBV6-5 and J usage is TRBJ2-1; D not resolved. Germline V gene lookup returns CDR1 MNHEY and CDR2 SVGAGI. Between the trimmed V and J ends, which lost 2 bases and 5 bases, there was a span of 13 bases. The CDR3 runs to 15 residues. CDR3 nucleotide sequence: TGTGCCAGCAGTTACCCTAGTCATGGCCACAATGAGCAGTTCTTC. This codes for CASSYPSHGHNEQFF.

The CDR3 spells CASSFYRGVTQYF. CDR3 nucleotides: TGTGCCAGCAGTTTTTACAGGGGGGTGACCCAGTACTTC. The rearrangement joins TRBV5-4 to TRBJ2-5; TRBD1 matches at 8 bases. The trim removed 5 bases at V and 7 bases at J, leaving 7 bases unmatched. Germline values: CDR1 SGHNT, CDR2 YYREEE (reference sequence). CDR3 length: 13 amino acids.

This chain joins TRBV9 and TRBJ2-3, with unresolved D. The CDR3 has 14 amino acids. Between the trimmed V and J ends, which lost 4 bases and 4 bases, there was a span of 13 bases. CDR1 and CDR2 from the germline V gene are SGDLS and YYNGEE. This CDR3 reads CASSLRTEADTQYF. Here the CDR3 DNA reads TGTGCCAGCAGCCTCCGGACCGAAGCAGATACGCAGTATTTT.

The chain couples TRBV28 to TRBJ2-7, with unresolved D. V gave up 6 bases and J gave up 0 bases, with 9 bases separating them. Germline values: CDR1 MDHEN, CDR2 SYDVKM. The CDR3 has 13 amino acids. CDR3 nucleotides: TGTGCCAGCAGGGGGATAAGCTCCTACGAGCAGTACTTC. Encoded protein: CASRGISSYEQYF.

This rearrangement joins TRBV6-1 to TRBJ2-7, with 10 positions matching TRBD1. Germline CDR1 reads MNHNS; CDR2 reads SASEGT. The CDR3 contains 13 residues. The V segment lost 7 bases and the J segment 3 bases; nucleotides outside the gene matches: 3. The CDR3 DNA is TGTGCCAGCATCAGGACAGGGGGCTACGAGCAGTACTTC. Encoded protein: CASIRTGGYEQYF.

The chain is built from TRBV5-6 and TRBJ2-7, with 8 bases identical to TRBD1. This CDR3 has 13 residues. V lost 4 bases to trimming and J lost 7 bases; unmatched junction nucleotides: 7. Germline lookup yields CDR1 SGHDT and CDR2 YYEEEE. In DNA, the CDR3 is TGTGCCAGCAGCCGGGACAGGCTGCGGGAGCAGTACTTC. This gives the protein CASSRDRLREQYF.

V usage is TRBV19 and J usage is TRBJ2-7, with D possibly being TRBD1 (6 bases). Germline CDR1 and CDR2: LNHDA and SQIVND (reference sequence). V was shortened by 5 bases and J by 1 base, with 9 bases between the two germline ends. The CDR3 is 13 amino acids. The CDR3 DNA sequence: TGTGCCAGTAGTTGGACAGTGTCCTACGAGCAGTACTTC. Its protein product is CASSWTVSYEQYF. Full variable domain (outside the CDR3, taken from reference TRBV19 and TRBJ2-7): DGGITQSPKYLFRKEGQNVTLSCEQNLNHDAMYWYRQDPGQGLRLIYYSQIVNDFQKGDIAEGYSVSREKKESFPLTVTSAQKNPTAFYLCASSWTVSYEQYFGPGTRLTVT.

The chain uses TRBV18 and TRBJ2-5; D unclear. Germline loops: CDR1 KGHSH, CDR2 LQKENI. CDR3 length: 13 amino acids. V was cut by 2 bases and J by 5 bases, with 9 bases left in between. The DNA of the CDR3 is TGTGCCAGCTCACCAAGGCCCGGGGAGACCCAGTACTTC. It is translated as CASSPRPGETQYF.

J is TRBJ2-3 and V is TRBV7-9, with 7 bases lining up with TRBD2. The CDR3 contains 14 residues. The V gene end was trimmed by 0 bases and the J gene end by 4 bases; junction bases not matched to a gene: 1. In germline, CDR1 is SEHNR, CDR2 FQNEAQ (reference sequence). CDR3 protein: CASSLAGGADTQYF. Here the CDR3 DNA reads TGTGCCAGCAGCTTAGCGGGGGGGGCAGATACGCAGTATTTT.

The chain employs TRBV7-9 and TRBJ2-1; the D is unclear. This CDR3 comprises 14 residues. Germline CDR1 is SEHNR and CDR2 is FQNEAQ (reference sequence). Between the trimmed V and J ends, which lost 3 bases and 1 base, there was a span of 7 bases. Written as DNA, the CDR3 is TGTGCCAGCAGCTTGGCAGCTTCCTACAATGAGCAGTTCTTC. The encoded protein is CASSLAASYNEQFF.